This T cell receptor (beta chain) comes out of a study of cytomegalovirus exposure and HLA in healthy donors. Overall study findings and caveats: Reported findings show TCR beta sequences accurately forecast HLA-A and HLA-B alleles in most subjects. Across donors, sequencing depth was assumed by presence/absence analyses to be roughly uniform. Earlier analysis found most TCR beta V segments productive about 87% or about 30% of the time.

Note on this clone: The antigen is undetermined.

Primers: 60 Vbeta forward and 13 Jbeta reverse. Produced via immunoSEQ multiplex PCR; TCRdb's table is partial and in-frame only. Of 100,000 to 150,000 clones in the sample, nearly 85% were seen once. The specimen sequenced was PBMCs. This clonotype originated in a boy younger than 18 in good health and CMV-seronegative.

The CDR3 DNA is TGCGCCAGCAGCCAGGCGGGAGCCGCGTACGAGCAGTACTTC. This gives the protein CASSQAGAAYEQYF. The V gene is TRBV4-1, the J gene TRBJ2-7; 7 bases map to TRBD2. Germline values: CDR1 MGHRA, CDR2 YSYEKL. With 3 bases clipped from V and 4 bases from J, the junction kept 6 bases outside the gene matches. The CDR3 consists of 14 residues.